These 4 T cell receptor beta chains originate from one sample sequenced in a study of beta chain features in type 1 diabetes. Expressed TCRB transcripts were sequenced because the isolated RNA had all been reverse transcribed beforehand. Data came from immunoSEQ multiplex PCR; TCRdb stores just in-frame clones and leaves some out. The top ten clones hold around 0.065% of a sample with around 500,000 clones, 30% of them seen once. What was sequenced was naive CD4+ T cells from blood. Every receptor here comes from a man aged 18 to 30 in good health.

The sample holds a few counts of this clone. This same CDR3 is encoded by further DNA sequences in the sample. The chain combines TRBV25-1 with TRBJ2-1, with 8 bases aligning to TRBD2. CDR3 size: 14 residues. Germline loops: CDR1 MGHDK, CDR2 SYGVNS. After removal of 4 bases from V and 1 base from J, the junction contained 0 bases not matched to a gene. CDR3 nucleotides: TGTGCCAGCAGTGTAGCGGGATCCTACAATGAGCAGTTCTTC. It yields the protein CASSVAGSYNEQFF. The variable domain in full, with the rest retrieved from reference TRBV25-1 and TRBJ2-1, is EADIYQTPRYLVIGTGKKITLECSQTMGHDKMYWYQQDPGMELHLIHYSYGVNSTEKGDLSSESTVSRIRTEHFPLTLESARPSHTSQYLCASSVAGSYNEQFFGPGTRLTVL.

This clone was seen only a few times. The V call is TRBV30, the J call TRBJ1-1, with D hard to call. This CDR3 has 13 residues. Trimming left V 3 bases short and J 1 base short, with 9 bases between. The V gene's germline CDR1 is GTSNPN and CDR2 SVGIG (reference sequence). The CDR3 spells CAWSLGENTEAFF. CDR3 nucleotide sequence: TGTGCCTGGAGCCTCGGCGAGAACACTGAAGCTTTCTTT.

The V call is TRBV29-1, the J call TRBJ2-5; D tentatively reads TRBD1 or TRBD2 (5 bases each). The J call may not be correct, given that the DNA end is closer to TRBJ2-7. CDR3 length equals 16 residues. The germline V gene encodes CDR1 SQVTM and CDR2 ANQGSEA. The CDR3 nucleotides read TGCAGCGTTGAAGATGGCAGGGACGGTGGTCTGTACGAGCAGTACTTC. Protein sequence: CSVEDGRDGGLYEQYF.

This clone has a handful of counts. V and J are TRBV29-1 and TRBJ1-1; D gene unclear. CDR1 and CDR2 from the germline V gene are SQVTM and ANQGSEA. The CDR3 covers 14 residues. Trimming shortened V by 1 base and J by 0 bases, and 9 bases separated the two germline ends. The CDR3 DNA follows: TGCAGCGTTGAAGGGCAGTACATGAACACTGAAGCTTTCTTT. Amino acid sequence: CSVEGQYMNTEAFF.